The sample holds one count of the clone carrying this TCR beta chain. Its antigen remains unknown. Generated by immunoSEQ multiplex PCR, the TCRdb table keeps only in-frame clones and is missing some. The sample has under 90,000 clones, approximately 90% seen once; the top ten hold around 2.8%. This CDR3 has 15 residues. V was shortened by 3 bases and J by 2 bases, with 12 bases between the two germline ends. Germline CDR1 is MGHRA and CDR2 is YSYEKL. The data originate from a study of identifying expanded T cells in peripheral blood. No infections or other immune events were documented during collection. Study conclusions and caveats: Across healthy donors, higher total template counts meant significantly greater approximately two-week count variance. Technical replicates showed around 1.2 changed clones; approximately 2 weeks approximately 16; four weeks 19.

This clonotype was obtained from a person aged 18 to 75 in good health. Specimen: blood. V and J are TRBV4-1 and TRBJ2-3; D is possibly TRBD1 (7 bases). In nucleotides, the CDR3 is TGCGCCAGCAGCCAGGAGGGACAGTTCACAGATACGCAGTATTTT. It is translated as CASSQEGQFTDTQYF.